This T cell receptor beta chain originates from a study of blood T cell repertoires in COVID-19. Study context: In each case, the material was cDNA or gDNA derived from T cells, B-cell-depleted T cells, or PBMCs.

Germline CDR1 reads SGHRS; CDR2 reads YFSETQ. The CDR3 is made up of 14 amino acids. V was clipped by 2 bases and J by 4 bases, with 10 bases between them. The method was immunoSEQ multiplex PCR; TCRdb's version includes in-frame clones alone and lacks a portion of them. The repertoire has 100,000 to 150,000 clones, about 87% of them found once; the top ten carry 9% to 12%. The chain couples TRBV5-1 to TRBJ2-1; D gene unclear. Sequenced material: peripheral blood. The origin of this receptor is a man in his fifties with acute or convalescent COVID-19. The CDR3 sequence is CASSLRSGYNEQFF. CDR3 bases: TGCGCCAGCAGCTTAAGGTCAGGTTACAATGAGCAGTTCTTC.